This TCR beta chain was recorded in a study of T cell repertoires in cytomegalovirus infection. About the study: CMV epitopes that were recently identified and HLA-C-restricted were used alongside well-studied HLA-B-restricted ones. Both a matching HLA type and CMV infection were indicated by public TCR beta signatures.

Whole-study findings and limits: What dominated the ex vivo response were HLA-C-restricted CMV-specific TCR beta clonotypes. Public TCR beta family frequency separated CMV-and-HLA carriers, including in an independent cohort.

Concerning this clonotype: Its specificity is unknown.

Germline CDR1 MNHEY, CDR2 SMNVEV (reference sequence). This CDR3 has 18 residues. V lost 3 bases and J lost 5, with 23 bases in between. MiXCR was run by TCRdb on the reads, yielding one entry per CDR3 protein. The repertoire has some 940,000 distinct CDR3 sequences, around 30% of them found once; the top ten carry over 13%. Sequences were derived from cultured CD8+ T cells from PBMCs, sampled from culture after CMV antigen stimulation. This receptor was taken from a human donor in good health (CMV status not recorded). Some clones in this sample may be carry-over from other donors' samples. This rearrangement joins TRBV27 to TRBJ2-1; perhaps TRBD2 as D (6 bases). The CDR3 DNA follows: TGTGCCAGCAGTTTTTACCCCCGGGTAAAGGGAGGTGACAATGAGCAGTTCTTC. This gives the protein CASSFYPRVKGGDNEQFF.